This T cell receptor beta chain was recorded in a study of T cell responses to AZD1222 COVID-19 vaccine. Generated by immunoSEQ multiplex PCR, the TCRdb table keeps only in-frame clones and is missing some. This table has approximately 61,000 clones, 65% to 85% appearing once. Germline V CDR1 and CDR2: ENHRY, SYGVKD. Trimming stripped 2 bases from V and 10 bases from J, with 12 bases between. The CDR3 length is 14 residues. The chain couples TRBV10-3 to TRBJ1-6; the D gene is possibly TRBD1 (5 bases). The clonotype originates from an adult who received the AZD1222 COVID-19 vaccine. This specimen was peripheral blood, taken 28 days after the second AZD1222 dose. CDR3 bases: TGTGCCATCAGTGAGAGGGGAGCGGGCTCACCCCTCCACTTT. Its protein is CAISERGAGSPLHF.